Listed below are T cell receptor beta chains from one sample, sequenced in a study of cytomegalovirus exposure and HLA in healthy donors. Assay: immunoSEQ multiplex PCR; the TCRdb copy retains only in-frame clones and omits some. This table holds more than 130,000 clones, roughly 76% found once. Sequencing was carried out using PBMCs. The origin of the receptors is a human donor in good health. The CDR3 runs from the conserved cysteine through the conserved F or W. A D gene is named only where the DNA matches it firmly. The size field is filled for only some rows; it gives once, few, many or a size class.

TRBJ2-1 | TRBD2 | TRBV11-1 | - | CASSSSGGAGNEQFF | TGTGCCAGCAGCTCTAGCGGGGGGGCAGGGAATGAGCAGTTCTTC
TRBJ2-1 | TRBD1 | TRBV10-3 | - | CAIATGGGYEQFF | TGTGCCATCGCGACAGGGGGAGGCTATGAGCAGTTCTTC
TRBJ2-3 | - | TRBV11-3 | - | CASSLDRRGARSTDTQYF | TGTGCCAGCAGCTTAGATCGTCGGGGGGCAAGGAGCACAGATACGCAGTATTTT
TRBJ1-6 | TRBD1 | TRBV6-1 | - | CASTPFAGGNSPLHF | TGTGCCAGCACCCCCTTCGCAGGGGGTAATTCACCCCTCCACTTT
TRBJ2-3 | - | TRBV2 | - | CASSELRAADTQYF | TGTGCCAGCAGCGAACTGAGGGCAGCAGATACGCAGTATTTT
TRBJ1-1 | - | TRBV28 | few | CASTRRGLNTEAFF | TGTGCCAGCACCCGGCGAGGGTTAAACACTGAAGCTTTCTTT
TRBJ2-5 | - | TRBV6-1 | - | CASSDRASEETQYF | TGTGCCAGCAGTGACAGGGCTTCGGAAGAGACCCAGTACTTC
TRBJ1-1 | TRBD1 | TRBV6-5 | - | CASSLGTGSNTEAFF | TGTGCCAGCAGTCTTGGGACAGGGAGCAACACTGAAGCTTTCTTT
TRBJ2-3 | - | TRBV29-1 | - | CSVVLYRGTDTQYF | TGCAGCGTTGTACTCTACCGTGGCACAGATACGCAGTATTTT
TRBJ2-3 | - | TRBV2 | - | CASSINRADTQYF | TGTGCCAGCAGCATAAACAGGGCAGATACGCAGTATTTT
TRBJ2-3 | TRBD2 | TRBV9 | - | CASSATSGSRTDTQYF | TGTGCCAGCAGCGCTACTAGCGGGAGTCGAACAGATACGCAGTATTTT
TRBJ2-7 | TRBD1 | TRBV7-6 | - | CASRGDSSYEQYF | TGTGCCAGCAGAGGGGACAGCTCCTACGAGCAGTACTTC
TRBJ2-7 | - | TRBV10-1 | - | CASSESNPGKSYEQYF | TGCGCCAGCAGTGAGTCGAACCCAGGGAAAAGCTACGAGCAGTACTTC
TRBJ1-2 | - | TRBV4-1 | - | CASSETGRAYGYTF | TGCGCCAGCAGCGAGACAGGTCGGGCCTATGGCTACACCTTC
TRBJ1-1 | TRBD1 | TRBV5-6 | - | CASSWRGRDTEAFF | TGTGCCAGCAGCTGGAGGGGGCGGGACACTGAAGCTTTCTTT
TRBJ2-1 | - | TRBV7-3 | once | CASSSSYSAVPGNEQFF | TGTGCCAGCAGCTCCTCGTACTCGGCCGTCCCAGGCAATGAGCAGTTCTTC
TRBJ2-2 | - | TRBV7-9 | few | CASSLEQGNTGELFF | TGTGCCAGCAGCTTAGAACAGGGGAACACCGGGGAGCTGTTTTTT
TRBJ1-4 | TRBD1 | TRBV5-1 | - | CASSLSRTGSFNEKLFF | TGCGCCAGCAGCTTGTCGCGGACAGGGTCTTTTAATGAAAAACTGTTTTTT
TRBJ2-7 | - | TRBV6-5 | - | CASSYRGGQYF | TGTGCCAGCAGTTACCGGGGAGGGCAGTACTTC
TRBJ2-7 | - | TRBV16 | - | CASSQSRSYEQYF | TGTGCCAGCAGCCAATCACGGAGCTACGAGCAGTACTTC
TRBJ1-2 | TRBD1 | TRBV7-9 | - | CASSFGQATNYGYTF | TGTGCCAGCAGCTTTGGACAGGCGACTAACTATGGCTACACCTTC
TRBJ2-3 | - | TRBV6-1 | - | CASSETAPDTQYF | TGTGCCAGCAGTGAGACAGCCCCAGATACGCAGTATTTT
TRBJ2-5 | - | TRBV7-2 | - | CASSSSSGLQETQYF | TGTGCCAGCAGTTCGAGCAGCGGCCTCCAAGAGACCCAGTACTTC
TRBJ1-2 | - | TRBV30 | - | CAWSVGGMKSGYTF | TGTGCCTGGAGTGTGGGAGGTATGAAATCTGGCTACACCTTC
TRBJ1-4 | - | TRBV28 | - | CASSSATNEKLFF | TGTGCCAGCAGTTCGGCAACTAATGAAAAACTGTTTTTT
TRBJ2-7 | - | TRBV28 | - | CASSFGEEQYF | TGTGCCAGCAGTTTTGGAGAGGAGCAGTACTTC
TRBJ2-5 | - | TRBV5-4 | - | CASSLNPGGLGQETQYF | TGTGCCAGCAGCTTAAACCCCGGGGGGCTTGGGCAAGAGACCCAGTACTTC
TRBJ2-7 | - | TRBV10-3 | - | CAIWFETGSEQYF | TGTGCCATCTGGTTCGAGACTGGTAGCGAGCAGTACTTC
TRBJ1-2 | TRBD1 | TRBV6-5 | few | CASSYSGTGGRGYTF | TGTGCCAGCAGTTACTCGGGGACAGGGGGTCGGGGCTACACCTTC
TRBJ2-5 | - | TRBV5-4 | - | CASSLNRVVAGETQYF | TGTGCCAGCAGCTTGAACAGGGTGGTCGCGGGAGAGACCCAGTACTTC
TRBJ2-3 | TRBD2 | TRBV5-4 | - | CASSLPAGSTDTQYF | TGTGCCAGCAGCTTACCAGCGGGATCGACAGATACGCAGTATTTT